The sequence of this TCR beta chain was determined in a study of blood T cell repertoires in COVID-19. Study as a whole: Collection of acute and convalescent COVID-19 samples took place in the United States, Italy and Spain.

Sequenced by immunoSEQ multiplex PCR; TCRdb stores in-frame clones only, minus some. The data show fewer than 100,000 clones, approximately 85% seen once. The CDR3 spans 16 residues. V shed 6 bases, J shed 1 base, and the junction held 9 bases outside the gene matches. Germline V gene data show CDR1 as MDHEN and CDR2 as SYDVKM. Seattle-derived patients entered the study during active infection and were followed longitudinally. The sequence derives from a man aged 45 to 65 with COVID-19, enrolled during active disease. Sequenced material: peripheral blood. The chain combines TRBV28 with TRBJ1-5; 7 bases align to TRBD1. The CDR3 loop is CASSSPGTESNQPQHF. CDR3 coding DNA: TGTGCCAGCAGCAGCCCTGGGACAGAGAGCAATCAGCCCCAGCATTTT.